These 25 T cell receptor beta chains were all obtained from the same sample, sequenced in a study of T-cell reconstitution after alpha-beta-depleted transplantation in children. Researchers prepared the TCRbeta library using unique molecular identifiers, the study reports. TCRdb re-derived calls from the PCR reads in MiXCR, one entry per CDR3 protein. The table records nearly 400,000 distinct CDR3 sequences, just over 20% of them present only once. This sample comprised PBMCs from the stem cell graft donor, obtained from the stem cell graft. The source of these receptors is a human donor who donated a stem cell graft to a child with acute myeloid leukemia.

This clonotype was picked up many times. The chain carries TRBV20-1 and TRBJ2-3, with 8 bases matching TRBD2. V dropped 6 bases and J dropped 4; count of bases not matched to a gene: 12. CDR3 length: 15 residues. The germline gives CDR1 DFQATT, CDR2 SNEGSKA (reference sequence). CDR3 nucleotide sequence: TGCAGTGCGCCGGCCCTACAGCGGGAGCCAGATACGCAGTATTTT. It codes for CSAPALQREPDTQYF.

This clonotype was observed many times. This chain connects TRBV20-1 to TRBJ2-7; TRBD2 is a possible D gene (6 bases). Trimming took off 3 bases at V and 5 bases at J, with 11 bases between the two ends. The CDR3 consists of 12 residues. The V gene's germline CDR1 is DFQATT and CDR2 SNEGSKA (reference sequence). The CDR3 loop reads CSASGSIDEQYF. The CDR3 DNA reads TGCAGTGCTAGCGGGAGTATCGACGAGCAGTACTTC.

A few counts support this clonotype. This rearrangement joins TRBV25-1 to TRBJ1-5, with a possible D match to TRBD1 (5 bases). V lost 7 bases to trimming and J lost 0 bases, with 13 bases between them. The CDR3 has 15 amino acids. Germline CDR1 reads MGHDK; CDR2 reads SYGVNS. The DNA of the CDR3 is TGTGCCAGCAATCGGGACTCCTATAGCAATCAGCCCCAGCATTTT. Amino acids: CASNRDSYSNQPQHF.

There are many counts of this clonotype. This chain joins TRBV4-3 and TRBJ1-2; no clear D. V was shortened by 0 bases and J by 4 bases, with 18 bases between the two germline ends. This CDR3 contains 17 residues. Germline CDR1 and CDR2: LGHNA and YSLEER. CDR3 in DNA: TGCGCCAGCAGCCAAGAAAGAGCCAGGTTATCAGTCTATGGCTACACCTTC. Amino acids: CASSQERARLSVYGYTF.

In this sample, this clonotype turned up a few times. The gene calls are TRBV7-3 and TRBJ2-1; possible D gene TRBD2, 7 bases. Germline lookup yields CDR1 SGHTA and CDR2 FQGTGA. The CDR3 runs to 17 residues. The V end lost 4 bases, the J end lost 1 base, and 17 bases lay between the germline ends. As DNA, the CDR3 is TGTGCCAGCAGCTCTTTAAGGGGGGGCTTATCCTACAATGAGCAGTTCTTC. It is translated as CASSSLRGGLSYNEQFF.

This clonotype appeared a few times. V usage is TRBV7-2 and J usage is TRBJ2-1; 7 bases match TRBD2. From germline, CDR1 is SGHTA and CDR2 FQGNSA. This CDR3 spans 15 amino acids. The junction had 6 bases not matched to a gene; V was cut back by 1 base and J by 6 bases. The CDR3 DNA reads TGTGCCAGCAGCTTAGGGGGGGGAGGTAGCAATGAGCAGTTCTTC. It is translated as CASSLGGGGSNEQFF.

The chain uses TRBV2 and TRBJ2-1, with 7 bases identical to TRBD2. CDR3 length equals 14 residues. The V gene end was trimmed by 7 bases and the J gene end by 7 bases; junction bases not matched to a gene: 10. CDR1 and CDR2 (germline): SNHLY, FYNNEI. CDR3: CASTPTSLPNEQFF. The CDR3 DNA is TGTGCCAGCACCCCGACTAGCCTTCCAAATGAGCAGTTCTTC. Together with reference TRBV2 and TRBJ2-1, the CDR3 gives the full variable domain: EPEVTQTPSHQVTQMGQEVILRCVPISNHLYFYWYRQILGQKVEFLVSFYNNEISEKSEIFDDQFSVERPDGSNFTLKIRSTKLEDSAMYFCASTPTSLPNEQFFGPGTRLTVL.

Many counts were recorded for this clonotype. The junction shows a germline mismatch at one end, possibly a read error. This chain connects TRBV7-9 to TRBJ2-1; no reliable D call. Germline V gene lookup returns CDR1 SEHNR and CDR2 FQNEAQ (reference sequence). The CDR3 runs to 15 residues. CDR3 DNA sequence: TGTGCCAGCAGCTTAGAAGATTTCTCCAACAATGAGCAGTTCTTC. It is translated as CASSLEDFSNNEQFF.

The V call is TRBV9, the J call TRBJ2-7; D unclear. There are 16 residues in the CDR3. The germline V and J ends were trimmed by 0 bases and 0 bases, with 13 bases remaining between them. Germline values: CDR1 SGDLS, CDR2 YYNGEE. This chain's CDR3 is CASSVGMDPASYEQYF. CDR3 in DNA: TGTGCCAGCAGCGTAGGTATGGACCCTGCCTCCTACGAGCAGTACTTC.

The CDR3, as DNA: TGCGCCAGCAGCAAAGGGACAGGGGACTACGAGCAGTACTTC. This encodes CASSKGTGDYEQYF. The V and J genes are TRBV5-1 and TRBJ2-7, with 10 bases that match TRBD1. The germline V gene has CDR1 SGHRS and CDR2 YFSETQ. The CDR3 length is 14 residues. V lost 4 bases to trimming and J lost 3 bases; unmatched junction nucleotides: 4.

CDR3 protein: CATSRVGTSSGEQFF. The CDR3, as DNA: TGTGCCACCAGCAGAGTTGGGACTAGTAGTGGTGAGCAGTTCTTC. The J gene is TRBJ2-1, the V gene TRBV15, with 8 bases lining up with TRBD2. CDR1 and CDR2 from the germline V gene are LNHNV and YYDKDF (reference sequence). After removal of 1 base from V and 9 bases from J, the junction contained 8 bases not matched to a gene. CDR3 length equals 15 residues.

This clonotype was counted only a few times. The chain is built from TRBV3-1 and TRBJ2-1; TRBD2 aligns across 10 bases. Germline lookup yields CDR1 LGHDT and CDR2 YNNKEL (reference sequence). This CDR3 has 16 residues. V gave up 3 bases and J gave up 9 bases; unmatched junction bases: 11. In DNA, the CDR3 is TGTGCCAGCAGCCAGAGAGGACTAGCGGATGGGGGTGAGCAGTTCTTC. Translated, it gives CASSQRGLADGGEQFF.

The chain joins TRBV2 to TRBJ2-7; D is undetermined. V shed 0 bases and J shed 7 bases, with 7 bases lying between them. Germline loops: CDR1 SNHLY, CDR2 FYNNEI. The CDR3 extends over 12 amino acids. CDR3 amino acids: CASSEAPGEQYF. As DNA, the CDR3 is TGTGCCAGCAGTGAAGCGCCGGGTGAGCAGTACTTC.

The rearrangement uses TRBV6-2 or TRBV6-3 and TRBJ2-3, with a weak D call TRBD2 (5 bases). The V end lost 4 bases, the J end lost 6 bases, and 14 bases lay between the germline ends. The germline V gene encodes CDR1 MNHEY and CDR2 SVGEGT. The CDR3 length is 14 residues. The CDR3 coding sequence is TGTGCCAGCAGTTCTTCCGGACTTGGTGATACGCAGTATTTT. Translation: CASSSSGLGDTQYF.

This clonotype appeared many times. The CDR3: CSASLAGVADTQYF. CDR3 DNA: TGCAGTGCTTCTTTAGCGGGTGTGGCCGATACGCAGTATTTT. J is TRBJ2-3 and V is TRBV20-1, with 7 bases aligning to TRBD2. The CDR3 has 14 amino acids. Germline V gives CDR1 DFQATT, CDR2 SNEGSKA (reference sequence). Trimming at V came to 5 bases and at J to 6 bases, leaving 11 bases not matched to a gene.

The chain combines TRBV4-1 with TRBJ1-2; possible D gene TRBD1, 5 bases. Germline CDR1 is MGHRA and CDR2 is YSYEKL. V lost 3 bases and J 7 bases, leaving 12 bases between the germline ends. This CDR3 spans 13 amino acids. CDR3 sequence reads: CASSQPGTGGYTF. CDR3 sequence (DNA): TGCGCCAGCAGCCAGCCGGGGACCGGTGGCTACACCTTC.

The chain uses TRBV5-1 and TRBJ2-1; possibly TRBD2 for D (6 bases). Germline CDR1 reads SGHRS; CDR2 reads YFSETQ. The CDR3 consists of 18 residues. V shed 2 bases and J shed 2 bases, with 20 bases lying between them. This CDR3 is CASSFPFPLAKTYNEQFF. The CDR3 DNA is TGCGCCAGCAGCTTCCCTTTCCCCCTAGCGAAAACCTACAATGAGCAGTTCTTC. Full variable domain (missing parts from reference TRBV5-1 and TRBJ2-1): KAGVTQTPRYLIKTRGQQVTLSCSPISGHRSVSWYQQTPGQGLQFLFEYFSETQRNKGNFPGRFSGRQFSNSRSEMNVSTLELGDSALYLCASSFPFPLAKTYNEQFFGPGTRLTVL.

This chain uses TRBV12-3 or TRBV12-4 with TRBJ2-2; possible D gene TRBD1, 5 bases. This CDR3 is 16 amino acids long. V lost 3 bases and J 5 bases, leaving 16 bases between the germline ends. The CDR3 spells CASSFIRPGITGELFF. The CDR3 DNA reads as TGTGCCAGCAGTTTTATAAGGCCAGGGATTACCGGGGAGCTGTTTTTT.

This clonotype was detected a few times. CDR3 sequence reads: CASSQMRYNEQFF. The CDR3 DNA reads TGTGCCAGCAGCCAGATGCGGTACAATGAGCAGTTCTTC. The chain combines TRBV7-3 with TRBJ2-1, with D unresolved. This CDR3 is 13 amino acids long. CDR1 SGHTA and CDR2 FQGTGA come from the germline V gene. Trimming took off 5 bases at V and 4 bases at J, with 9 bases between the two ends.

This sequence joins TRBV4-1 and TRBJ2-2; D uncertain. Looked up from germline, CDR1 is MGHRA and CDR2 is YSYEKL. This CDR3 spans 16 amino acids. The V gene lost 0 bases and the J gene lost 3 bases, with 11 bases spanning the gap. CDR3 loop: CASSQEDPTYTGELFF. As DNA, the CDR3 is TGCGCCAGCAGCCAAGAGGACCCAACTTACACCGGGGAGCTGTTTTTT.

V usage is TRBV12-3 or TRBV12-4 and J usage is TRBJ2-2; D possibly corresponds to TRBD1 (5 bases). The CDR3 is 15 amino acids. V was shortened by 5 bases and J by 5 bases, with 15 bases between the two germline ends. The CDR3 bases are TGTGCCAGCAGTCCGCTAAGAAGGGGTACCGGGGAGCTGTTTTTT. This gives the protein CASSPLRRGTGELFF.

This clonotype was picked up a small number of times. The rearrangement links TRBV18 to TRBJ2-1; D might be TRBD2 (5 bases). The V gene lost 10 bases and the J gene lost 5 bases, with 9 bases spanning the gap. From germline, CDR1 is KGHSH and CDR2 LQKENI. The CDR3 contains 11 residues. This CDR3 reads CATGNNNEQFF. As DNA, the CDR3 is TGTGCCACCGGGAATAACAATGAGCAGTTCTTC. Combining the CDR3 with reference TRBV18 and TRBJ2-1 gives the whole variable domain NAGVMQNPRHLVRRRGQEARLRCSPMKGHSHVYWYRQLPEEGLKFMVYLQKENIIDESGMPKERFSAEFPKEGPSILRIQQVVRGDSAAYFCATGNNNEQFFGPGTRLTVL.

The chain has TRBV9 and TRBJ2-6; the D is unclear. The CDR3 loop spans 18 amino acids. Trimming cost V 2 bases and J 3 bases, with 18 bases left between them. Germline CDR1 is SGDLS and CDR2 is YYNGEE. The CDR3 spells CASSVSASRHRGANVLTF. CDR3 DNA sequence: TGTGCCAGCAGCGTGTCAGCGTCCCGGCATCGTGGGGCCAACGTCCTGACTTTC.

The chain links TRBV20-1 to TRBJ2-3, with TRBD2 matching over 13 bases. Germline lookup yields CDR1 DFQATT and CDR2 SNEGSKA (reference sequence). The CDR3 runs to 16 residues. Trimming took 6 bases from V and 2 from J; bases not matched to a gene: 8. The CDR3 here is CSALRLAGGHTDTQYF. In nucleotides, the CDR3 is TGCAGTGCCCTCAGACTAGCGGGAGGTCACACAGATACGCAGTATTTT.

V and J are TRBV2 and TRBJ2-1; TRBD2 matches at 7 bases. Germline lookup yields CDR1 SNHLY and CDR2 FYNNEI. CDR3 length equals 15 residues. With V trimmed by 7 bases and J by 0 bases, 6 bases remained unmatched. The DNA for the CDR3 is TGTGCCAGCACATCGGGGAGGGGCTCCTACAATGAGCAGTTCTTC. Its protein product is CASTSGRGSYNEQFF.